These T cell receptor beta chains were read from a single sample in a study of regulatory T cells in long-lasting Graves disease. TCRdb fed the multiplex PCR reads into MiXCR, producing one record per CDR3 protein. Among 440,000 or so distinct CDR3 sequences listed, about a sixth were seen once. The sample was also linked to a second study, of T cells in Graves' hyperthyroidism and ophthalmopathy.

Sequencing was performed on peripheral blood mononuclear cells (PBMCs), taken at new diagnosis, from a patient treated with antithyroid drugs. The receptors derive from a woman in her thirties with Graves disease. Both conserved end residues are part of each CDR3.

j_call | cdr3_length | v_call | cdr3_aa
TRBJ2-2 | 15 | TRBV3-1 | CASSRRQMNTGELFF
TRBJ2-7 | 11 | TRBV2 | CASSAVYEQYF
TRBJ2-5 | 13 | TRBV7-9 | CASMRQGAETQYF
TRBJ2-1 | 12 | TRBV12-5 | CASGSNYNEQFF
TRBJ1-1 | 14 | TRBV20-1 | CSAEAIRPNTEAFF
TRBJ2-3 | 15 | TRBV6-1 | CASSERRGSTDTQYF
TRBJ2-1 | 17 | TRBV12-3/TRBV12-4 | CASSLALRLAEYNEQFF
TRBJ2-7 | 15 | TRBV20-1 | CSCTGGAFPSYEQYF
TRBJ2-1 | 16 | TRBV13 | CASSGFMTGTYNEQFF
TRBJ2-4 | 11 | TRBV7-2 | CASRQTGGMYF
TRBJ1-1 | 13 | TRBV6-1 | CASGRSWNTEAFF
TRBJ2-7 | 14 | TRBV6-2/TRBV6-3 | CASSYGIWSYEQYF
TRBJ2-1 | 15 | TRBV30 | CAWSVAGDIYNEQFF
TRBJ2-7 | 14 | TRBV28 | CASSFSGDFYEQYF
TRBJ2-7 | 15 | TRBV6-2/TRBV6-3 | CASSYLKGGSHEQYF
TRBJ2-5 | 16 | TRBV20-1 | CSARDRGRERSETQYF
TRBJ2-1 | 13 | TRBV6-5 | CASSYGLRNEQFF
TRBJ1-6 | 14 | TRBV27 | CASSLGTTNSPLHF
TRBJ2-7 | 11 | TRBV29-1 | CSVGGGSEQYF
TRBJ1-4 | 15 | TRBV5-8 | CASSSGTYGREKLFF
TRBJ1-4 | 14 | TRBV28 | CASSWVGTNEKLFF
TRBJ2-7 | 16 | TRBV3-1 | CASRKGSATESYEQYF
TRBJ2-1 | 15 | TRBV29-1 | CSVEPGTSGGNEQFF
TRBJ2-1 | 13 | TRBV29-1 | CSVTRGSGDEQFF
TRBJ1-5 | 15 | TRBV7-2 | CASSLTGNSNQPQHF
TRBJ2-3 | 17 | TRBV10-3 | CAISPSDFPSSTDTQYF
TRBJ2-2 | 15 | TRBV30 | CAWSVGGVETGELFF
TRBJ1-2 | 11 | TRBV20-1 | CSASWGGGYTF
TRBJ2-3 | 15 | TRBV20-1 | CSAKESAGGLDTQYF
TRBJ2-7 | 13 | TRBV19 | CASRFGRGHEQYF
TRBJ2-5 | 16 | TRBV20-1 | CSARSSSTGFQETQYF
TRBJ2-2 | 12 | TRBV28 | CASRGGDGELFF
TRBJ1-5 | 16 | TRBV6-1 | CASSHPGVGGNQPQHF
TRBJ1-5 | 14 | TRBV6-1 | CASSDGTGSQPQHF
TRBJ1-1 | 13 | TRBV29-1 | CSVTGTANTEAFF
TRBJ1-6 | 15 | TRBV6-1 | CASSPRDRDHSPLHF
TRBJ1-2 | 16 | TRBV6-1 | CASSPLAGQGFRGYTF
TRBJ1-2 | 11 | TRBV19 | CAIESPRGYTF
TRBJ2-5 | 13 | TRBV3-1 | CASSQGGAGTQYF
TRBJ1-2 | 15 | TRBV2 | CASSEGPTPNYGYTF
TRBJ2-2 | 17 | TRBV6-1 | CASSEVISGGVTGELFF
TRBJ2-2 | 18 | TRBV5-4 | CASSPGPGTSGSLGELFF
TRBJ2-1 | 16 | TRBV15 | CATSIDGTSGMREQFF
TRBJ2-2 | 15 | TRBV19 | CASRSGLAGTGELFF
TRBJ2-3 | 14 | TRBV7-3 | CASKMSSNADTQYF
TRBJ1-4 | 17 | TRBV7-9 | CASSRDRGRATNEKLFF
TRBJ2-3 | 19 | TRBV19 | CASSGRTSGMMTYTDTQYF